These 13 T cell receptor beta chains share one sample of origin, sequenced in a study of cytomegalovirus exposure and HLA in healthy donors. Amplification used 60 Vbeta primers and 13 Jbeta primers. TCRdb keeps only in-frame clones here, not all; method: immunoSEQ multiplex PCR. Of over 150,000 clones in the sample, roughly 74% were seen once. The specimen was PBMCs. The source of these receptors is a man between 18 and 35 years old in good health and CMV-seronegative.

This clone was seen more than once but under ten times. The chain links TRBV9 to TRBJ2-7, with 8 nucleotides matching TRBD1. V lost 2 bases, J lost 1 base, and 2 bases stayed unmatched. Germline CDR1 SGDLS, CDR2 YYNGEE. This CDR3 contains 14 residues. CDR3 in amino acids: CASSVDRESYEQYF. The CDR3 DNA reads TGTGCCAGCAGCGTGGACAGGGAATCCTACGAGCAGTACTTC.

The genes are TRBV7-9 and TRBJ2-5, with D perhaps TRBD2 (6 bases). This CDR3 is built from 15 residues. In germline, CDR1 is SEHNR, CDR2 FQNEAQ (reference sequence). The V and J ends lost 4 bases and 5 bases respectively, with 17 bases between them. The CDR3: CASSSRDHGGETQYF. CDR3 coding DNA: TGTGCCAGCAGCTCCCGGGACCACGGAGGGGAGACCCAGTACTTC.

The V gene is TRBV2, the J gene TRBJ1-1, with D possibly being TRBD1 (5 bases). V was clipped by 7 bases and J by 4 bases, with 16 bases between them. The germline CDR1 and CDR2 sequences are SNHLY and FYNNEI. The CDR3 runs 14 residues. In DNA, the CDR3 is TGTGCCAGCAATATTTGGGGCGGGAGCACTGAAGCTTTCTTT. Residues: CASNIWGGSTEAFF.

This chain joins TRBV6-5 and TRBJ2-3; 8 bases agree with TRBD2. The length of the CDR3 is 14 residues. Looked up from germline, CDR1 is MNHEY and CDR2 is SVGAGI. J lost 4 bases, V lost 5 bases, and 5 bases had no gene match. The CDR3 region is CASSMRGAPDTQYF. CDR3 DNA sequence: TGTGCCAGCAGTATGCGGGGGGCCCCAGATACGCAGTATTTT.

The chain has TRBV11-2 and TRBJ2-5; possibly TRBD2 for D (5 bases). The V gene lost 7 bases and the J gene lost 7 bases, with 22 bases spanning the gap. Germline assignment: CDR1 SGHAT and CDR2 FQNNGV. The CDR3 runs to 15 residues. The CDR3 DNA is TGTGCCAGCACCACGGATTGGACTGTACGTGCGACCCAGTACTTC. As protein: CASTTDWTVRATQYF.

This chain joins TRBV10-3 and TRBJ2-2; 8 positions match TRBD1. Germline V gene data show CDR1 as ENHRY and CDR2 as SYGVKD. The CDR3 is 16 amino acids. The trim removed 6 bases at V and 5 bases at J, leaving 11 bases unmatched. CDR3 sequence (DNA): TGTGCCATCAGCCCAGGGGGCCTGTGGAGTACCGGGGAGCTGTTTTTT. It specifies CAISPGGLWSTGELFF.

Turning to this clone: One end of the junction fails to match germline, which may point to a read error. The rearrangement links TRBV5-6 to TRBJ2-6; maybe TRBD1 (5 bases). Germline CDR1 and CDR2: SGHDT and YYEEEE. The CDR3 has 16 amino acids. CDR3 amino acids: CASSLEGTAGANGLTF. DNA for the CDR3: TGTGCCAGCAGCTTGGAGGGCACCGCTGGGGCCAACGGCCTGACTTTC.

This chain links TRBV28 with TRBJ1-5; TRBD1 matches 9 bases. The ends lost 3 bases at V and 0 bases at J; junction bases unmatched: 9. The CDR3 covers 18 residues. Germline assignment: CDR1 MDHEN and CDR2 SYDVKM. Here the CDR3 reads CASSFPGDRVNSNQPQHF. CDR3 nucleotide sequence: TGTGCCAGCAGTTTCCCCGGGGACAGGGTAAATAGCAATCAGCCCCAGCATTTT.

CDR3 sequence: CASSKDLPVQMNTEAFF. In nucleotides, the CDR3 is TGTGCCAGTAGTAAGGACTTACCGGTCCAGATGAACACTGAAGCTTTCTTT. The chain combines TRBV19 with TRBJ1-1; D uncertain. The CDR3 is made up of 17 amino acids. Trimming left V 4 bases short and J 0 bases short, with 18 bases between. Germline CDR1 is LNHDA and CDR2 is SQIVND (reference sequence).

This clone was counted once. V gene TRBV5-1 combines with J gene TRBJ2-3; unclear D gene. CDR1 SGHRS and CDR2 YFSETQ come from the germline V gene. The CDR3 is 12 amino acids. V shed 4 bases and J shed 6 bases, with 9 bases lying between them. CDR3 nucleotides: TGCGCCAGCAGCCTGGGCCAGGATACGCAGTATTTT. Its protein is CASSLGQDTQYF.

The chain links TRBV12-2 to TRBJ1-2. TRBV12-2 is a recognized pseudogene. This CDR3 is built from 11 residues. In nucleotides, the CDR3 is TGTGCAAGTCGCGGTGGGGGACTGGGCACCTTC. This translates into CASRGGGLGTF.

V is TRBV19 and J is TRBJ1-6; 9 nucleotides line up with TRBD1. Germline V gene sequence: CDR1 LNHDA, CDR2 SQIVND (reference sequence). This CDR3 is 12 amino acids long. The V and J ends lost 6 bases and 10 bases, in that order; junction bases with no gene match: 1. The CDR3 sequence is CASRTGGSPLHF. In DNA, the CDR3 is TGTGCCAGTAGGACAGGGGGATCACCCCTCCACTTT.

The chain recombines TRBV5-1 with TRBJ2-2, with TRBD2 matching 14 bases. There are 17 residues in the CDR3. The ends lost 4 bases at V and 4 bases at J; junction bases unmatched: 6. Germline CDR1 and CDR2: SGHRS and YFSETQ. CDR3 sequence reads: CASSQTSGGDGTGELFF. The CDR3 DNA is TGCGCCAGCAGCCAGACTAGCGGGGGGGATGGCACCGGGGAGCTGTTTTTT.